Listed here are 31 T cell receptor beta chains from one sample, sequenced in a study of blood T cell repertoires in COVID-19. The table came from immunoSEQ multiplex PCR; TCRdb's copy has only in-frame clones and leaves some out. The table records 50,000 or so clones, around 84% of them present only once. Material for sequencing was peripheral blood. The receptors originated from an older man with acute or convalescent COVID-19.

V and J are TRBV6-6 and TRBJ1-2; 7 nucleotides match TRBD1. Germline V gene data show CDR1 as MNHNY and CDR2 as SVGAGI (reference sequence). The CDR3 covers 14 residues. With 4 bases clipped from V and 3 bases from J, the junction kept 5 bases outside the gene matches. CDR3 in DNA: TGTGCCAGCAGTTTAACAGGGGTTGACTATGGCTACACCTTC. Its translation: CASSLTGVDYGYTF.

The rearrangement links TRBV5-4 to TRBJ2-2; possible D gene TRBD1, 5 bases. The germline V gene has CDR1 SGHNT and CDR2 YYREEE (reference sequence). V lost 2 bases, J lost 1 base, and 6 bases lay in between. The CDR3 runs to 14 residues. The CDR3 is CASSFRENTGELFF. The DNA for the CDR3 is TGTGCCAGCAGCTTCAGGGAGAACACCGGGGAGCTGTTTTTT.

V gene TRBV5-8 combines with J gene TRBJ2-5; D may be TRBD2 (5 bases). The CDR3 has 15 residues. The V end lost 4 bases, the J end lost 3 bases, and 16 bases lay between the germline ends. The germline V gene has CDR1 SGHTS and CDR2 YDEGEE. The CDR3 loop reads CASSPRSSGKETQYF. CDR3 DNA: TGTGCCAGCAGCCCCCGCAGCAGCGGAAAAGAGACCCAGTACTTC.

This sequence joins TRBV5-1 and TRBJ2-3; the D is unclear. CDR1 and CDR2 (germline): SGHRS, YFSETQ. V dropped 5 bases and J dropped 4 bases, with 17 bases sitting between them. The CDR3 consists of 15 residues. DNA of the CDR3: TGCGCCAGCAGAGCCCGCACGGTTTCGGCAGATACGCAGTATTTT. Its translation is CASRARTVSADTQYF.

Notes on this clone: A read error may produce the germline difference seen at one junction end. This chain uses TRBV7-7 with TRBJ2-5; a possible D gene is TRBD2 (5 bases). The CDR3 is 16 amino acids. CDR1 is SSHAT and CDR2 is FNYEAQ in the germline V gene (reference sequence). CDR3 DNA: TGTGCTAGCAGCAACTCCCTTTCGACTACCCAAGAGACCCAGTACTTC. As protein: CASSNSLSTTQETQYF.

This chain connects TRBV11-3 to TRBJ1-1, with a weak D call TRBD1 (6 bases). The germline gives CDR1 SGHNT, CDR2 YENEEA. V was shortened by 2 bases and J by 0 bases, with 16 bases between the two germline ends. The CDR3 covers 17 residues. CDR3: CASSLRGRGQLNTEAFF. The CDR3 region has the DNA TGTGCCAGCAGCTTACGGGGCAGGGGACAACTGAACACTGAAGCTTTCTTT.

This sequence joins TRBV27 and TRBJ2-7; TRBD1 agrees at 8 bases. V lost 6 bases to trimming and J lost 6 bases; unmatched junction nucleotides: 10. Germline-derived CDR1 and CDR2 are MNHEY and SMNVEV (reference sequence). The CDR3 consists of 14 residues. The CDR3 bases are TGTGCCAGCAGAATAGGACAGGGCGCGAGCGAGCAGTACTTC. Protein product: CASRIGQGASEQYF.

This chain joins TRBV3-1 (or the pseudogene TRBV3-2) and TRBJ2-7; 9 bases fit TRBD1. The germline V gene has CDR1 LGHDT and CDR2 YNNKEL (reference sequence). The CDR3 length is 14 residues. V shed 2 bases, J shed 5 bases, and the junction held 4 bases outside the gene matches. In nucleotides, the CDR3 is TGTGCCAGCAGCCAACTGGACAGGGGTCACGAGCAGTACTTC. Its protein product is CASSQLDRGHEQYF.

The chain couples TRBV19 to TRBJ1-1; D not certain. The CDR3 contains 14 residues. CDR1 LNHDA and CDR2 SQIVND come from the germline V gene (reference sequence). V was shortened by 1 base and J by 0 bases, with 6 bases between the two germline ends. Here the CDR3 DNA reads TGTGCCAGTAGTATAGTTCAGATGAACACTGAAGCTTTCTTT. It specifies CASSIVQMNTEAFF.

This chain connects TRBV14 to TRBJ2-1, with 12 bases fitting TRBD2. The CDR3 covers 17 residues. V lost 1 base, J lost 3 bases, and 4 bases stayed unmatched. Per germline, CDR1 SGHDN and CDR2 FVKESK. The CDR3 here is CASSQGTSGTLYNEQFF. The CDR3 DNA sequence: TGTGCCAGCAGCCAAGGGACTAGCGGGACTCTCTACAATGAGCAGTTCTTC.

The V and J genes are TRBV6-5 and TRBJ2-3; perhaps TRBD2 as D (6 bases). Trimming pared 2 bases from V and 3 bases from J, leaving 9 bases between. This CDR3 comprises 14 residues. Germline V gives CDR1 MNHEY, CDR2 SVGAGI. CDR3 sequence reads: CASSYPGGTDTQYF. DNA of the CDR3: TGTGCCAGCAGTTACCCTGGAGGGACAGATACGCAGTATTTT.

The chain has TRBV27 and TRBJ1-5, with D maybe TRBD1 (6 bases). This CDR3 comprises 17 residues. The V end was cut by 5 bases, the J end by 2 bases, with 19 bases between. From germline, CDR1 is MNHEY and CDR2 SMNVEV (reference sequence). CDR3 nucleotides: TGTGCCAGCAGTCCCTTAAGGGGAGGGGGAGGCAATCAGCCCCAGCATTTT. Protein: CASSPLRGGGGNQPQHF.

The genes are TRBV6-5 and TRBJ1-2; the D is unclear. V was shortened by 7 bases and J by 5 bases, with 11 bases between the two germline ends. The germline V gene encodes CDR1 MNHEY and CDR2 SVGAGI. This CDR3 spans 12 amino acids. CDR3 DNA sequence: TGTGCCAGCATGGGAGGACGATATGGCTACACCTTC. Its translation: CASMGGRYGYTF.

V gene TRBV4-2 combines with J gene TRBJ1-1; 8 nucleotides match TRBD1. Germline CDR1 LGHNA, CDR2 YNFKEQ. J was trimmed by 13 bases and V by 3 bases; bases with no gene match: 10. The CDR3 has 13 amino acids. The CDR3 sequence is CASSQGSDRVGFF. The CDR3 bases are TGTGCCAGCAGCCAGGGATCGGACAGGGTGGGTTTCTTT.

This clone was seen a few times. CDR3 nucleotide sequence: TGTGCCAGCAGTTTCGGGGGACCCTCGACAGATACGCAGTATTTT. Amino acid sequence: CASSFGGPSTDTQYF. The gene calls are TRBV28 and TRBJ2-3; tentative D call: TRBD2 (6 bases). The CDR3 covers 15 residues. V was clipped by 3 bases and J by 3 bases, with 13 bases between them. CDR1 MDHEN and CDR2 SYDVKM come from the germline V gene.

The chain recombines TRBV18 with TRBJ2-1; 9 nucleotides match TRBD1. Looked up from germline, CDR1 is KGHSH and CDR2 is LQKENI. The trim removed 5 bases at V and 2 bases at J, leaving 4 bases unmatched. This CDR3 spans 15 amino acids. The chain's CDR3 is CASSTGTGTYNEQFF. CDR3 bases: TGTGCCAGCTCAACCGGGACAGGGACCTACAATGAGCAGTTCTTC.

This clone was recorded once. The V and J genes are TRBV19 and TRBJ2-5; 10 nucleotides align to TRBD1. This CDR3 contains 15 residues. Per the germline V gene, CDR1 is LNHDA and CDR2 is SQIVND (reference sequence). The trim removed 5 bases at V and 4 bases at J, leaving 7 bases unmatched. CDR3 nucleotides: TGTGCCAGTAGTTCGCAAGGACAGGGGGTAGAGACCCAGTACTTC. Its protein product is CASSSQGQGVETQYF.

The sample holds a few counts of this clone. The rearrangement uses TRBV11-2 and TRBJ2-2; 12 bases fit TRBD2. This CDR3 is 15 amino acids long. V shed 6 bases, J shed 6 bases, and the junction held 5 bases outside the gene matches. The germline CDR1 and CDR2 sequences are SGHAT and FQNNGV. CDR3 DNA: TGTGCCAGCAGAGCTCGACTAGCGGGAGCCGGGGAGCTGTTTTTT. This encodes CASRARLAGAGELFF.

The J gene is TRBJ2-3, the V gene TRBV29-1, with D maybe TRBD2 (5 bases). The germline V gene encodes CDR1 SQVTM and CDR2 ANQGSEA. V was shortened by 4 bases and J by 1 base, with 12 bases between the two germline ends. The CDR3 runs to 14 residues. The CDR3 DNA reads as TGCAGCGTTGGACGGACTCCCGGCACAGATACGCAGTATTTT. As protein: CSVGRTPGTDTQYF.

This chain connects TRBV23-1 to TRBJ2-1; 14 bases are a match to TRBD2. TRBV23-1 qualifies as an ORF whose function is uncertain. V trimming: 9 bases; J trimming: 4 bases; junction bases outside the gene matches: 8. The CDR3 runs to 16 residues. In DNA, the CDR3 is TGCGCCAGTAGGGGGACTAGCGGGAGAAATTACAATGAGCAGTTCTTC. Translating it yields CASRGTSGRNYNEQFF.

V gene TRBV4-3 combines with J gene TRBJ2-5; 10 nucleotides align to TRBD2. The germline V gene encodes CDR1 LGHNA and CDR2 YSLEER. V was clipped by 0 bases and J by 5 bases; unmatched bases: 9. The CDR3 is 17 residues long. The chain's CDR3 is CASSQDELAGGGETQYF. The CDR3 nucleotides read TGCGCCAGCAGCCAAGATGAGTTAGCGGGGGGCGGGGAGACCCAGTACTTC.

The CDR3 region is CASSDGRKAGTGELFF. The CDR3 region has the DNA TGTGCCAGCAGTGACGGGCGGAAAGCGGGCACCGGGGAGCTGTTTTTT. The chain combines TRBV25-1 with TRBJ2-2; weak D call: TRBD2 (6 bases). Germline V gene sequence: CDR1 MGHDK, CDR2 SYGVNS. Trimming shortened V by 3 bases and J by 4 bases, and 15 bases separated the two germline ends. The CDR3 is made up of 16 amino acids.

V is TRBV18 and J is TRBJ2-2; tentative D call: TRBD1 (5 bases). Germline loops: CDR1 KGHSH, CDR2 LQKENI. Trimming took 3 bases from V and 1 from J, leaving 15 bases between them. This CDR3 contains 17 residues. The CDR3 nucleotides read TGTGCCAGCTCACCCTACCCGACAGCGAGGAACACCGGGGAGCTGTTTTTT. It is translated as CASSPYPTARNTGELFF.

The genes are TRBV28 and TRBJ1-5; D unresolved. The germline V gene has CDR1 MDHEN and CDR2 SYDVKM. The CDR3 is 13 residues long. V was shortened by 7 bases and J by 5 bases, with 12 bases between the two germline ends. CDR3 bases: TGTGCCAGCATTTCCAGTTCACATCAGCCCCAGCATTTT. Residues: CASISSSHQPQHF.

The rearrangement links TRBV5-1 to TRBJ1-6; 11 bases map to TRBD1. Unmatched junction bases numbered 5, after V lost 4 bases and J lost 8 bases. CDR3 length equals 15 residues. Germline CDR1 SGHRS, CDR2 YFSETQ. The CDR3 bases are TGCGCCAGCAGCCCTCGGGGACAGGGGGATTCACCCCTCCACTTT. The encoded protein is CASSPRGQGDSPLHF.

The J gene is TRBJ2-2, the V gene TRBV5-4, with 13 bases lining up with TRBD2. The germline V gene encodes CDR1 SGHNT and CDR2 YYREEE (reference sequence). Trimming cost V 4 bases and J 7 bases; bases outside gene matches: 7. The CDR3 is 16 residues long. The CDR3 loop is CASSPGLAGVGGELFF. CDR3 DNA: TGTGCCAGCAGCCCCGGACTAGCGGGGGTTGGCGGGGAGCTGTTTTTT. The variable domain in full, with the rest retrieved from reference TRBV5-4 and TRBJ2-2, is ETGVTQSPTHLIKTRGQQVTLRCSSQSGHNTVSWYQQALGQGPQFIFQYYREEENGRGNFPPRFSGLQFPNYSSELNVNALELDDSALYLCASSPGLAGVGGELFFGEGSRLTVL.

Only one count was recorded for this clone. The chain employs TRBV28 and TRBJ2-2, with TRBD2 matching 7 bases. This CDR3 region has 13 residues. J gave up 0 bases and V 11 bases, and 3 bases lay outside the gene matches. CDR1 and CDR2 (germline): MDHEN, SYDVKM. CDR3 protein: CASSGANTGELFF. CDR3 DNA sequence: TGTGCCTCCAGCGGGGCGAACACCGGGGAGCTGTTTTTT.

This clone was seen only once. V is TRBV11-2 and J is TRBJ2-7; 9 bases match TRBD1. Germline lookup yields CDR1 SGHAT and CDR2 FQNNGV. J lost 2 bases, V lost 5 bases, and 1 base had no gene match. This CDR3 comprises 13 residues. CDR3 nucleotide sequence: TGTGCCAGCAGCCGACAGGGGGCCTACGAGCAGTACGTC. This sequence encodes CASSRQGAYEQYV.

This clone was recorded once. The chain uses TRBV5-1 and TRBJ2-5; tentative D call: TRBD1 (6 bases). This CDR3 spans 14 amino acids. Germline V gene sequence: CDR1 SGHRS, CDR2 YFSETQ. Trimming took off 7 bases at V and 3 bases at J, with 16 bases between the two ends. CDR3 residues: CASQTQNREETQYF. The CDR3 DNA reads TGCGCCAGCCAAACGCAAAACAGGGAAGAGACCCAGTACTTC. The full variable domain, rest sourced from reference TRBV5-1 and TRBJ2-5, is KAGVTQTPRYLIKTRGQQVTLSCSPISGHRSVSWYQQTPGQGLQFLFEYFSETQRNKGNFPGRFSGRQFSNSRSEMNVSTLELGDSALYLCASQTQNREETQYFGPGTRLLVL.

CDR3 bases: TGTGCCAGCAGTGAAACCGCAGCGAACACCGGGGAGCTGTTTTTT. Its protein product is CASSETAANTGELFF. The chain links TRBV6-1 to TRBJ2-2; D ambiguous. The length of the CDR3 is 15 residues. The V end lost 2 bases, the J end lost 0 bases, and 7 bases lay between the germline ends. CDR1 and CDR2 from the germline V gene are MNHNS and SASEGT.

The count of this clone is one. This sequence joins TRBV28 and TRBJ2-5, with 10 bases that match TRBD2. The CDR3 loop spans 16 amino acids. The germline gives CDR1 MDHEN, CDR2 SYDVKM. V lost 5 bases to trimming and J lost 5 bases; unmatched junction nucleotides: 11. Here the CDR3 reads CASSLGSSGGWETQYF. CDR3 nucleotides: TGTGCCAGCAGTCTGGGCTCTAGCGGGGGTTGGGAGACCCAGTACTTC.